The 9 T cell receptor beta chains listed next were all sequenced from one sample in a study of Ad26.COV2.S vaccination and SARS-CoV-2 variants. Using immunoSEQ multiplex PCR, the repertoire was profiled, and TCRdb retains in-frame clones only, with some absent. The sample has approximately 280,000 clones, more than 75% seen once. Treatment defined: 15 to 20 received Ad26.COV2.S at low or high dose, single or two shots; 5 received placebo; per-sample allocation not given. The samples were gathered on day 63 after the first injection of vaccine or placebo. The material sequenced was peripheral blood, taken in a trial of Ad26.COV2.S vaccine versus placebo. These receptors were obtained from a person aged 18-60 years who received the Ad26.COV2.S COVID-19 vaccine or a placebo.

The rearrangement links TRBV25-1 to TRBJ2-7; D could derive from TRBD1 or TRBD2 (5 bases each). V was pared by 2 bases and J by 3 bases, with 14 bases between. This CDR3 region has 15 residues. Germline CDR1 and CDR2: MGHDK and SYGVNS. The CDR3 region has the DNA TGTGCCAGCAGTGAAAGGCTAGCTAGGGGCTACGAGCAGTACTTC. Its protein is CASSERLARGYEQYF.

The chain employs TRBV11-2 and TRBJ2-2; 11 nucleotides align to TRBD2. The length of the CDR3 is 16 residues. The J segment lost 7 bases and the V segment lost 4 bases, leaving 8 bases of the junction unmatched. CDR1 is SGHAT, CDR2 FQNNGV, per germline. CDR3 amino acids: CASSSTSGRTIGELFF. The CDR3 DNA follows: TGTGCCAGCAGCTCAACTAGCGGGAGAACGATCGGGGAGCTGTTTTTT. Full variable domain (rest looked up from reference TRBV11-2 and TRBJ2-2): EAGVAQSPRYKIIEKRQSVAFWCNPISGHATLYWYQQILGQGPKLLIQFQNNGVVDDSQLPKDRFSAERLKGVDSTLKIQPAKLEDSAVYLCASSSTSGRTIGELFFGEGSRLTVL.

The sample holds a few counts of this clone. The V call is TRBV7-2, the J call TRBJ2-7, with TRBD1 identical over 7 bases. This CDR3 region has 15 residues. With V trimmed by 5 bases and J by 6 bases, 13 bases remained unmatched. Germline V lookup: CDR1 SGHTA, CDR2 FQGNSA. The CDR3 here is CASSAKTGKAGEQYF. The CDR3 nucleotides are TGTGCCAGCAGCGCAAAGACAGGGAAGGCGGGCGAGCAGTACTTC.

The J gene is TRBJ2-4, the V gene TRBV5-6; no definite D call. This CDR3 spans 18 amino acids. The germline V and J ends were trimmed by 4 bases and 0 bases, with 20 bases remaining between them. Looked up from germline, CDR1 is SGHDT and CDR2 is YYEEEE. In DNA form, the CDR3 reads TGTGCCAGCAGCGATCTTCGACGAGGACCGCTAGCCAAAAACATTCAGTACTTC. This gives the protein CASSDLRRGPLAKNIQYF. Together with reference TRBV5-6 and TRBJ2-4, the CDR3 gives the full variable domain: DAGVTQSPTHLIKTRGQQVTLRCSPKSGHDTVSWYQQALGQGPQFIFQYYEEEERQRGNFPDRFSGHQFPNYSSELNVNALLLGDSALYLCASSDLRRGPLAKNIQYFGAGTRLSVL.

The CDR3 sequence is CASSPGPPNEKLFF. CDR3 DNA sequence: TGTGCCAGCAGCCCGGGACCGCCAAATGAAAAACTGTTTTTT. V and J are TRBV5-8 and TRBJ1-4; the D gene is possibly TRBD1 (5 bases). This CDR3 has 14 amino acids. The germline gives CDR1 SGHTS, CDR2 YDEGEE. V lost 4 bases and J 5 bases, leaving 12 bases between the germline ends.

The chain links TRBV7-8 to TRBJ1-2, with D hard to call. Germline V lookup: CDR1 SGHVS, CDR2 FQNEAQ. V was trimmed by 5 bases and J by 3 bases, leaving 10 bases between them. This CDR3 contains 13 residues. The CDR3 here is CASSDGVHYGYTF. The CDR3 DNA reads TGTGCCAGCAGCGACGGAGTACACTATGGCTACACCTTC.

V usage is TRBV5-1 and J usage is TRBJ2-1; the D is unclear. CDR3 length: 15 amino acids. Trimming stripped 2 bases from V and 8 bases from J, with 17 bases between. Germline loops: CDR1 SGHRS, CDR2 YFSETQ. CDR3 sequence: CASSFSAFVRDEQFF. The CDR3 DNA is TGCGCCAGCAGCTTTTCAGCGTTCGTTCGGGATGAGCAGTTCTTC.

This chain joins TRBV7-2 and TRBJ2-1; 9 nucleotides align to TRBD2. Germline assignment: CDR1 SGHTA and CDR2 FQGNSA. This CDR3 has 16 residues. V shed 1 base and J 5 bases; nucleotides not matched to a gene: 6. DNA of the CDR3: TGTGCCAGCAGCTTAGTTGGTACTAGCGGGCACAATGAGCAGTTCTTC. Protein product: CASSLVGTSGHNEQFF.

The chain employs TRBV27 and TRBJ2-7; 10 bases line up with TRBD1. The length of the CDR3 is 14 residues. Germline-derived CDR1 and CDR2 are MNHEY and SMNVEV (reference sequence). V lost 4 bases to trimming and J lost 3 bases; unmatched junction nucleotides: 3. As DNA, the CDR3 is TGTGCCAGCAGTTCGGGACAGGGGCGCTACGAGCAGTACTTC. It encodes CASSSGQGRYEQYF.